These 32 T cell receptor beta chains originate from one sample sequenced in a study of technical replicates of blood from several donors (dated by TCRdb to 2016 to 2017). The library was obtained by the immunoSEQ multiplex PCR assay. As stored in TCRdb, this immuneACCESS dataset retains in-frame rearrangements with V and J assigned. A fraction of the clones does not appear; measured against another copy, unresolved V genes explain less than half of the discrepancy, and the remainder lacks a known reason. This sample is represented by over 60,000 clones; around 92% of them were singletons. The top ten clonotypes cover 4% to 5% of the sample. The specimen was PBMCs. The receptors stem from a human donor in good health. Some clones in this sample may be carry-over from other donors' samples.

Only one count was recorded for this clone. CDR3 nucleotide sequence: TGTGCCAGCTCACCATGGAACAGCGGGAGTACTTCAGATACGCAGTATTTT. Translation: CASSPWNSGSTSDTQYF. J is TRBJ2-3 and V is TRBV18, with 8 bases identical to TRBD2. The CDR3 is 17 residues long. Germline CDR1 reads KGHSH; CDR2 reads LQKENI. The trim removed 2 bases at V and 4 bases at J, leaving 11 bases unmatched.

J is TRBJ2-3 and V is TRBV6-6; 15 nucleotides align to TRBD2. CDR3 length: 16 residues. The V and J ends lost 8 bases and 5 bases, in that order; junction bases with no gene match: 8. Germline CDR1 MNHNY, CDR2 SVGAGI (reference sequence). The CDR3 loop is CASFGPGLAGGDTQYF. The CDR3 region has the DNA TGTGCCAGCTTCGGTCCGGGACTAGCGGGGGGAGATACGCAGTATTTT.

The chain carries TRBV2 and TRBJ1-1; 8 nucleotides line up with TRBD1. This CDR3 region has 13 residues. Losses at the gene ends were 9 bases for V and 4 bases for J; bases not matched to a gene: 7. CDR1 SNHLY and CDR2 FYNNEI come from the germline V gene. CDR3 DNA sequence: TGTGCCAGGGAGGACAGGGAAAGCACTGAAGCTTTCTTT. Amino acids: CAREDRESTEAFF. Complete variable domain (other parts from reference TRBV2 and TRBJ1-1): EPEVTQTPSHQVTQMGQEVILRCVPISNHLYFYWYRQILGQKVEFLVSFYNNEISEKSEIFDDQFSVERPDGSNFTLKIRSTKLEDSAMYFCAREDRESTEAFFGQGTRLTVV.

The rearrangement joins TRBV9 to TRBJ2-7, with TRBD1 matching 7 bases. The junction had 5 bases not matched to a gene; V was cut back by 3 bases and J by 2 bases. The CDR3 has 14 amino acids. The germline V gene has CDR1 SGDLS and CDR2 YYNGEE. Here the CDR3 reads CASSGTTGTYEQYF. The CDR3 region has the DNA TGTGCCAGCAGCGGGACGACAGGGACCTACGAGCAGTACTTC.

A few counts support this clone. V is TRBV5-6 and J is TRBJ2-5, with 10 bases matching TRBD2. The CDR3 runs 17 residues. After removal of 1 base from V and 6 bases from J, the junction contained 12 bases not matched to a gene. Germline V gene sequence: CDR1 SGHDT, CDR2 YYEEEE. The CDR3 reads CASSLTRGASGRQTQYF. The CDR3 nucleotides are TGTGCCAGCAGCTTGACCCGGGGGGCTAGCGGGAGACAGACCCAGTACTTC.

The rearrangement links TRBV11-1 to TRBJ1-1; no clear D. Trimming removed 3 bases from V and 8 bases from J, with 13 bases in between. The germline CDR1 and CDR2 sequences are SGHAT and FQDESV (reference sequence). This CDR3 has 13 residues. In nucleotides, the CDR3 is TGTGCCAGCAGCTTTGGGCGGGGAGCAGAAGCTTTCTTT. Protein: CASSFGRGAEAFF.

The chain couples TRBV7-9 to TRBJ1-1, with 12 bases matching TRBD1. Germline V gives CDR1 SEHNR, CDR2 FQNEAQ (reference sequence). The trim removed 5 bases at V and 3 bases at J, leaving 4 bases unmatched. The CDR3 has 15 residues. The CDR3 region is CASSGDRGRDTEAFF. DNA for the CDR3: TGTGCCAGCAGCGGGGACAGGGGGCGCGACACTGAAGCTTTCTTT.

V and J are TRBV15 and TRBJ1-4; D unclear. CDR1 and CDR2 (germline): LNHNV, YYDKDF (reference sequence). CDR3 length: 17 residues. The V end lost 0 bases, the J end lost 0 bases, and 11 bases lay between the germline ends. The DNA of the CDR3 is TGTGCCACCAGCAGAGACTTGAAGGAGTCAACTAATGAAAAACTGTTTTTT. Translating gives CATSRDLKESTNEKLFF. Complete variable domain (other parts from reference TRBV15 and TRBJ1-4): DAMVIQNPRYQVTQFGKPVTLSCSQTLNHNVMYWYQQKSSQAPKLLFHYYDKDFNNEADTPDNFQSRRPNTSFCFLDIRSPGLGDTAMYLCATSRDLKESTNEKLFFGSGTQLSVL.

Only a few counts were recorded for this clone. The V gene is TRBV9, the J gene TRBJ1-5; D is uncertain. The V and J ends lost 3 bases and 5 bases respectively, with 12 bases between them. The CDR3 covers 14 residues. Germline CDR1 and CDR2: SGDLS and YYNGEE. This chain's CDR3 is CASSAEAPDQPQHF. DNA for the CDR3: TGTGCCAGCAGCGCCGAGGCCCCTGATCAGCCCCAGCATTTT.

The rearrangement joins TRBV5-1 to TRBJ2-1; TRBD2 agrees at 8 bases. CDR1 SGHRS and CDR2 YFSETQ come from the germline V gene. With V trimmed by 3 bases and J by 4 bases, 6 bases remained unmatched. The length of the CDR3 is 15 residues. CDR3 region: CASSSLAGGYNEQFF. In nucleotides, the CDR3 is TGCGCCAGCAGCTCCTTGGCGGGAGGTTACAATGAGCAGTTCTTC.

The CDR3 here is CASSRFPDRDEQYF. CDR3 coding DNA: TGTGCCAGCAGTCGGTTCCCGGATCGGGACGAGCAGTACTTC. The genes are TRBV7-9 and TRBJ2-7; D remains unclear. The CDR3 totals 14 residues. The germline V gene has CDR1 SEHNR and CDR2 FQNEAQ (reference sequence). V was cut by 6 bases and J by 5 bases, with 17 bases left in between.

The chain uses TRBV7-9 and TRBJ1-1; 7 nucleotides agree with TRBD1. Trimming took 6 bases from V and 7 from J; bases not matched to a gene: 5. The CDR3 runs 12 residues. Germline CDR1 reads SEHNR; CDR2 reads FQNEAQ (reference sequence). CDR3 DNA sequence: TGTGCCAGCAGTTGGACAGGCGATGAAGCTTTCTTT. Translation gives CASSWTGDEAFF.

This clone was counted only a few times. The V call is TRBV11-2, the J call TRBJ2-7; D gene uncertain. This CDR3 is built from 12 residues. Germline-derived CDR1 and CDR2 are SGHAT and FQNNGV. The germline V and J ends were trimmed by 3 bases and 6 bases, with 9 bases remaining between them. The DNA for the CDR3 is TGTGCCAGCAGCTTGGAGTTGGGCGAGCAGTACTTC. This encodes CASSLELGEQYF. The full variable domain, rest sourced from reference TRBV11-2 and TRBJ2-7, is EAGVAQSPRYKIIEKRQSVAFWCNPISGHATLYWYQQILGQGPKLLIQFQNNGVVDDSQLPKDRFSAERLKGVDSTLKIQPAKLEDSAVYLCASSLELGEQYFGPGTRLTVT.

CDR3 in DNA: TGTGCCAGCAGCCCGTTGGGACAAAACTATGGCTACACCTTC. Encoded protein: CASSPLGQNYGYTF. The gene calls are TRBV7-2 and TRBJ1-2; D is perhaps TRBD1 (6 bases). The CDR3 is 14 residues long. The V end lost 5 bases, the J end lost 2 bases, and 12 bases lay between the germline ends. Per the germline V gene, CDR1 is SGHTA and CDR2 is FQGNSA.

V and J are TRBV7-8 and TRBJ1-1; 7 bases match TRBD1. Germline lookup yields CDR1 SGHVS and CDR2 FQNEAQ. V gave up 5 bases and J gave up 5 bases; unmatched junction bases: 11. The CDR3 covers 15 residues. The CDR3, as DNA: TGTGCCAGCAGCATCTACAGGGGCCCCATGACTGAAGCTTTCTTT. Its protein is CASSIYRGPMTEAFF.

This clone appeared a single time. CDR3 amino acids: CASSGDPGTNPYEQYF. DNA for the CDR3: TGTGCCAGCAGTGGTGACCCCGGGACTAATCCCTACGAGCAGTACTTC. This sequence joins TRBV6-1 and TRBJ2-7; 7 nucleotides match TRBD2. CDR3 length: 16 amino acids. V lost 4 bases to trimming and J lost 2 bases; unmatched junction nucleotides: 11. CDR1 is MNHNS, CDR2 SASEGT, per germline.

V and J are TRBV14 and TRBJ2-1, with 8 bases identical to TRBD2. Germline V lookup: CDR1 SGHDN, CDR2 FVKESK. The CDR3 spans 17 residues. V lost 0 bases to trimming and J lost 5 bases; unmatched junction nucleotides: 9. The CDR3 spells CASSQDPSGSQHNEQFF. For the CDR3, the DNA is TGTGCCAGCAGCCAAGATCCGAGCGGGAGTCAGCACAATGAGCAGTTCTTC. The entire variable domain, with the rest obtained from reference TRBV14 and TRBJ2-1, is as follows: EAGVTQFPSHSVIEKGQTVTLRCDPISGHDNLYWYRRVMGKEIKFLLHFVKESKQDESGMPNNRFLAERTGGTYSTLKVQPAELEDSGVYFCASSQDPSGSQHNEQFFGPGTRLTVL.

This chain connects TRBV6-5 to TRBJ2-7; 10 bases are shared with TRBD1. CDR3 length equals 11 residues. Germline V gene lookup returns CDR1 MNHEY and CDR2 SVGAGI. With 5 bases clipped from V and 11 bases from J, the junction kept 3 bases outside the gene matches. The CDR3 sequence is CASSPGQGEYF. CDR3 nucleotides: TGTGCCAGCAGTCCCGGACAGGGGGAGTACTTC.

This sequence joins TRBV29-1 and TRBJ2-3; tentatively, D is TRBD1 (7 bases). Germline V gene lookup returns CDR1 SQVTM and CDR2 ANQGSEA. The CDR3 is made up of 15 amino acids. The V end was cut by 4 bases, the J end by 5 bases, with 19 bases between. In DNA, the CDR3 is TGCAGCGTTGGCCATGGGCAGGGGGGTAAAGATACGCAGTATTTT. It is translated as CSVGHGQGGKDTQYF.

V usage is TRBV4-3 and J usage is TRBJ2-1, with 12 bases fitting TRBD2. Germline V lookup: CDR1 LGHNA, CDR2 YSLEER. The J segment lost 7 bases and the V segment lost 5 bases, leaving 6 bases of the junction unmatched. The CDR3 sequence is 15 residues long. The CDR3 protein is CASSAGLAGTNEQFF. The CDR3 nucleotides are TGCGCCAGCAGCGCCGGACTAGCGGGAACAAATGAGCAGTTCTTC.

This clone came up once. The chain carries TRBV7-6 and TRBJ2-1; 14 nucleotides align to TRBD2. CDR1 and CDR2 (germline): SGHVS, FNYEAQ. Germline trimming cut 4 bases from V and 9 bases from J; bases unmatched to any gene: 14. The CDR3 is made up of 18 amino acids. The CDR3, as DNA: TGTGCCAGCAGCTACCGACTAGCGGGGGGGCCTTATCAGAGTGAGCAGTTCTTC. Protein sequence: CASSYRLAGGPYQSEQFF.

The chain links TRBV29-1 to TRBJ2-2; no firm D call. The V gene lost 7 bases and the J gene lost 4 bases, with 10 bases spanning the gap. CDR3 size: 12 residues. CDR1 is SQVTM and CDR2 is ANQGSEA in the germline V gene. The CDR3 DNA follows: TGCAGCGCCAAGCGCGTCACCGGGGAGCTGTTTTTT. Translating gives CSAKRVTGELFF.

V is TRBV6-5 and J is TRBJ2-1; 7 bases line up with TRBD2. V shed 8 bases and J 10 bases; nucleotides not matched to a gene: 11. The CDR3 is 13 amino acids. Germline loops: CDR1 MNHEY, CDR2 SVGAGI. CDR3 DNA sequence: TGTGCCAGCGGAAAAAAGCGGGATTGGGAGCAGTTCTTC. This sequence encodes CASGKKRDWEQFF.

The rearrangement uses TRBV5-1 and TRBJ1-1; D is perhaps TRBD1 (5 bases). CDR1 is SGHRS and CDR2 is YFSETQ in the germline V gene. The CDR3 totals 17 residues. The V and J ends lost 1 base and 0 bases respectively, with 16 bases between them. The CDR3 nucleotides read TGCGCCAGCAGCTTGTTGGCGGGACGTAGCATGAACACTGAAGCTTTCTTT. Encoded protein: CASSLLAGRSMNTEAFF. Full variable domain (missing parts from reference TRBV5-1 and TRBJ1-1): KAGVTQTPRYLIKTRGQQVTLSCSPISGHRSVSWYQQTPGQGLQFLFEYFSETQRNKGNFPGRFSGRQFSNSRSEMNVSTLELGDSALYLCASSLLAGRSMNTEAFFGQGTRLTVV.

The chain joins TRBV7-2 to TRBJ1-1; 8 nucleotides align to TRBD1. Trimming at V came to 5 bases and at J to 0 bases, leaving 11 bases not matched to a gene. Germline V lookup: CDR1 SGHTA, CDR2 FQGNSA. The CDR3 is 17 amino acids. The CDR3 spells CASSPPGQAMMNTEAFF. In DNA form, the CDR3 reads TGTGCCAGCAGCCCCCCGGGACAGGCCATGATGAACACTGAAGCTTTCTTT.

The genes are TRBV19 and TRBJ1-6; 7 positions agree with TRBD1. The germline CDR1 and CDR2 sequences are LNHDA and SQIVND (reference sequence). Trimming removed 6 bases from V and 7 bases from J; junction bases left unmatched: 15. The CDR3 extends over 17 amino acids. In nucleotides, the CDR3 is TGTGCCAGTAGGCTCGATCACGGGACAGACATAAATTCACCCCTCCACTTT. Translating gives CASRLDHGTDINSPLHF.

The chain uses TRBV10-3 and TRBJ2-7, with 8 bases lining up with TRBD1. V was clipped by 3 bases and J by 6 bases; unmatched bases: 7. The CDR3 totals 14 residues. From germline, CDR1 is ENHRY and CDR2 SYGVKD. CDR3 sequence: CAISDLRGQGEQYF. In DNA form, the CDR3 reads TGTGCCATCAGTGATCTCAGGGGGCAAGGCGAGCAGTACTTC.

The CDR3 sequence is CASSLAASPEETQYF. In DNA, the CDR3 is TGCGCCAGCAGCTTGGCAGCTAGCCCCGAAGAGACCCAGTACTTC. The chain carries TRBV5-1 and TRBJ2-5; perhaps TRBD2 as D (5 bases). CDR1 and CDR2 from the germline V gene are SGHRS and YFSETQ. The CDR3 is 15 residues long. The V end was cut by 0 bases, the J end by 3 bases, with 12 bases between. The full variable domain, rest sourced from reference TRBV5-1 and TRBJ2-5, is KAGVTQTPRYLIKTRGQQVTLSCSPISGHRSVSWYQQTPGQGLQFLFEYFSETQRNKGNFPGRFSGRQFSNSRSEMNVSTLELGDSALYLCASSLAASPEETQYFGPGTRLLVL.

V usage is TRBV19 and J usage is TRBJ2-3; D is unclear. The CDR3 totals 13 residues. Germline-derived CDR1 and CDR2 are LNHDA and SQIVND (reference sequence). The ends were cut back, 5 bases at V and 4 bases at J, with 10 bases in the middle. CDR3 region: CASSWALADTQYF. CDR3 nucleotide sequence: TGTGCCAGTAGTTGGGCGCTCGCAGATACGCAGTATTTT.

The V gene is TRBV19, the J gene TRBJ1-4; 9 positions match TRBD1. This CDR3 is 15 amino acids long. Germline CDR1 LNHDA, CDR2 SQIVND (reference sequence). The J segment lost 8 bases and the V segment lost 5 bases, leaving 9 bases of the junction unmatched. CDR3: CASSPWTGEGEKLFF. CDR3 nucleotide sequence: TGTGCCAGTAGTCCCTGGACAGGGGAGGGGGAAAAACTGTTTTTT.

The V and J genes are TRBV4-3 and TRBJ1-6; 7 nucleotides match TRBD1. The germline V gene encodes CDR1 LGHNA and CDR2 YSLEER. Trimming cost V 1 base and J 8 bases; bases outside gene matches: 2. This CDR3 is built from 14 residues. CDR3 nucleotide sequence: TGCGCCAGCAGCCAAGGGGACAGCTATTCACCCCTCCACTTT. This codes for CASSQGDSYSPLHF.

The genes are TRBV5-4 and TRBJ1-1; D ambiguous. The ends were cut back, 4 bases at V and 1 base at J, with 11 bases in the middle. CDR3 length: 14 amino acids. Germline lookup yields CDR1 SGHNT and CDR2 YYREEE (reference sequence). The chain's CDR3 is CASSRPRENTEAFF. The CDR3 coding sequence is TGTGCCAGCAGCCGCCCCCGGGAGAACACTGAAGCTTTCTTT.